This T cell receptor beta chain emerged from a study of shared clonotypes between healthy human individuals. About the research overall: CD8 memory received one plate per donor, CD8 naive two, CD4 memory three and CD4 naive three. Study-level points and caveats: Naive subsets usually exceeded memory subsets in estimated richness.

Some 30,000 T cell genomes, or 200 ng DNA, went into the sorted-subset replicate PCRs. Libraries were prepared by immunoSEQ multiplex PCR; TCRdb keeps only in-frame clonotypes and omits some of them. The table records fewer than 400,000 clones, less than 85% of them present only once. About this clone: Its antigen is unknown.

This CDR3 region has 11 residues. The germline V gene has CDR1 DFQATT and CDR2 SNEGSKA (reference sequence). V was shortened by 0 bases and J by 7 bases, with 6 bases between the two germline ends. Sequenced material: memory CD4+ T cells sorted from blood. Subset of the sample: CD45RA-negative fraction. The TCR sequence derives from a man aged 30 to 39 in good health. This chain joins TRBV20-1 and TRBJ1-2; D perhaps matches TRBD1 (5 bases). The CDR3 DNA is TGCAGTGCTAGAGACAGGGCTGGCTACACCTTC. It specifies CSARDRAGYTF.